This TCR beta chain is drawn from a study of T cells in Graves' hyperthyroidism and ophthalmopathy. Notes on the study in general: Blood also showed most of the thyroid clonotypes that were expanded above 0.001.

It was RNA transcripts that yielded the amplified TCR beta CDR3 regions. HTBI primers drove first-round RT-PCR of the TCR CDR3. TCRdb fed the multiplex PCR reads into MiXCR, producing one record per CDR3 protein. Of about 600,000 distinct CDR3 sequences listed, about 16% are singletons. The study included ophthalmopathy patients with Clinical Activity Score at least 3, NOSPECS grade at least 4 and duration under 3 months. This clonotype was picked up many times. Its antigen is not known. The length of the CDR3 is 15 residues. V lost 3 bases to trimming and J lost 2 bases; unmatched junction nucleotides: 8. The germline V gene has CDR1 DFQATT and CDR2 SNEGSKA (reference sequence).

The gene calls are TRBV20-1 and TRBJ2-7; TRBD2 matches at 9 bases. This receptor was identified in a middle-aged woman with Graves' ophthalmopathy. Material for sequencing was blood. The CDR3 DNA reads TGCAGTGCTAGGGTAGGGACTAGCCCGACCTACGAGCAGTACTTC. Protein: CSARVGTSPTYEQYF.